One TCR beta chain is described in this entry. The trim removed 3 bases at V and 3 bases at J, leaving 3 bases unmatched. Germline V gene lookup returns CDR1 ENHRY and CDR2 SYGVKD. The CDR3 is 14 amino acids. The data originate from a study of cytomegalovirus exposure and HLA in healthy donors. The PCR contained 60 Vbeta and 13 Jbeta primers. Here immunoSEQ multiplex PCR was the method, and the copy in TCRdb shows in-frame clones only, minus some. This repertoire includes around 40,000 clones. This TCR was sampled from a middle-aged man in good health and CMV-seropositive. Sample: PBMCs. The chain carries TRBV10-3 and TRBJ2-3; 7 bases map to TRBD2. The chain's CDR3 is CAISDTSDTDTQYF. The CDR3 coding sequence is TGTGCCATCAGTGATACTAGCGATACAGATACGCAGTATTTT.